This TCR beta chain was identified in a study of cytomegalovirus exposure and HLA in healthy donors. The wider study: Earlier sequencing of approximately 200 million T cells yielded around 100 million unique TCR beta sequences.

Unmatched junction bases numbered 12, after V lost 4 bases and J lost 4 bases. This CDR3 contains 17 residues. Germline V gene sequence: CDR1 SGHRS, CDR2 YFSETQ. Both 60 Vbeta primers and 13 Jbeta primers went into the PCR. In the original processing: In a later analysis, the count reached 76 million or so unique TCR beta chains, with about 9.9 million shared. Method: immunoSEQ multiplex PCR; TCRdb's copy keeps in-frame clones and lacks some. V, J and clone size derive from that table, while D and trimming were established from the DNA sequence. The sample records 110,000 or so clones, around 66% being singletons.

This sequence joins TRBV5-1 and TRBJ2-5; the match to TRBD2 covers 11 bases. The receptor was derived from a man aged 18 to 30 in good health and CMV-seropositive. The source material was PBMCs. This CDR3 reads CASSQGRLAGSGETQYF. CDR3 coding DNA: TGCGCCAGCAGCCAAGGACGACTAGCGGGGAGCGGAGAGACCCAGTACTTC.